This is a list of T cell receptor beta chains from one sample in a study of PD-L1 blockade in urothelial cancer. Sequenced by immunoSEQ multiplex PCR; TCRdb stores in-frame clones only, minus some. This table has about 45,000 clones, almost 85% appearing once. The sequences come from PBMCs, collected around atezolizumab (anti-PD-L1) treatment. The receptor source for this set is a man aged 60 to 69 with urothelial cancer. Each CDR3 is given with its conserved first and last residue. D genes are given only for firm matches. The size entry is marked missing in some rows and otherwise reads once, few, many or a size class.

V gene,D gene,J gene,clone size,CDR3 DNA,CDR3 protein
TRBV6-5,-,TRBJ1-2,-,TGTGCCAGCACCGACAAGGGGTTTCTTGGCTACACCTTC,CASTDKGFLGYTF
TRBV7-2,TRBD2,TRBJ2-7,-,TGTGCCAGCAGCTGGACTAGCGGGAGTCAGGAAGAGCAGTACTTC,CASSWTSGSQEEQYF
TRBV6-1,TRBD1,TRBJ1-2,once,TGTGCCAGCAGCCTTCAACAGGGGGACGACTATGGCTACACCTTC,CASSLQQGDDYGYTF
TRBV5-4,TRBD1,TRBJ2-7,-,TGTGCCAGCAGCCTCGGTGGGGACAGGCCCTACGAGCAGTACTTC,CASSLGGDRPYEQYF
TRBV15,TRBD2,TRBJ2-3,once,TGTGCCACCAGCAGAGAACAGCGGGGGGCCCAAGATACGCAGTATTTT,CATSREQRGAQDTQYF
TRBV6-4,-,TRBJ2-5,-,TGTGCCAGCAGTGACGGGGGCGCTGAGTACTTC,CASSDGGAEYF
TRBV28,TRBD2,TRBJ2-7,-,TGTGCCAGCTCCTGGCGGGGGGGGCAAGAGCAGTACTTC,CASSWRGGQEQYF
TRBV5-6,-,TRBJ1-2,-,TGTGCCAGCAGTCTTAACAGGGATGCCTACACCTTC,CASSLNRDAYTF
TRBV28,TRBD1,TRBJ1-5,-,TGTGCCAGCAGTTCTCGACAGGGAAAGAGCAATCAGCCCCAGCATTTT,CASSSRQGKSNQPQHF
TRBV27,TRBD2,TRBJ2-3,-,TGTGCCAGCAGTTTACGGCGGGAGAGCACAGATACGCAGTATTTT,CASSLRRESTDTQYF
TRBV6-1,TRBD1,TRBJ2-7,-,TGTGCCAGCAGTCGACAGGGATTGGGCTACGAGCAGTACTTC,CASSRQGLGYEQYF
TRBV28,-,TRBJ1-5,few,TGTGCCAGCAGTGGAAAAATCGGGGGAATGAGCAATCAGCCCCAGCATTTT,CASSGKIGGMSNQPQHF
TRBV9,TRBD2,TRBJ2-7,-,TGTGCCAGCAGCCCTCGGACTAGCGGGATCTACGAGCAGTACTTC,CASSPRTSGIYEQYF
TRBV5-1,-,TRBJ2-3,-,TGCGCCAGCAGCTTGGACAGACCCACAGATACGCAGTATTTT,CASSLDRPTDTQYF
TRBV11-2,TRBD2,TRBJ2-1,-,TGTGCCAGCAGTATTGGGTCTAGCGGGTTCTACAATGAGCAGTTCTTC,CASSIGSSGFYNEQFF
TRBV5-1,TRBD2,TRBJ2-1,-,TGCGCCAGCAGCTCGGGACTAGCGGGAGGCCCCCACAATGAGCAGTTCTTC,CASSSGLAGGPHNEQFF
TRBV28,TRBD1,TRBJ1-5,-,TGTGCCAGCAGTTTTGGGACAGGGGACTTTGGTCAGCCCCAGCATTTT,CASSFGTGDFGQPQHF
TRBV5-4,TRBD1,TRBJ1-6,-,TGTGCCAGCAGCCAACCGGGGACAGGGGGCATTTCACCCCTCCACTTT,CASSQPGTGGISPLHF
TRBV19,-,TRBJ1-2,-,TGTGCCAGTAGTATGTCTGACAACCCTAACTATGGCTACACCTTC,CASSMSDNPNYGYTF
TRBV2,TRBD1,TRBJ2-1,-,TGTGCCAGCAGTGAAGGTCAGGGGGCCTACAATGAGCAGTTCTTC,CASSEGQGAYNEQFF
TRBV5-6,TRBD1,TRBJ2-1,-,TGTGCCAGCAGCTTCGGGGCCAGGGGGCATGGGAATGAGCAGTTCTTC,CASSFGARGHGNEQFF
TRBV6-6,-,TRBJ2-1,-,TGTGCCAGCAGTCTGATTACAGGGCCCTACAATGAGCAGTTCTTC,CASSLITGPYNEQFF
TRBV11-3,TRBD2,TRBJ2-7,-,TGTGCCAGCAGCGCGACTAGCGGCTCCTACGAGCAGTACTTC,CASSATSGSYEQYF
TRBV4-3,TRBD2,TRBJ2-5,-,TGCGCCAGCAGCCAAGGGACTAGCGGCTTAGAGACCCAGTACTTC,CASSQGTSGLETQYF
TRBV6-5,-,TRBJ1-1,-,TGTGCCAGCAGTCGCAACCCCCGAGCTGGGAGTGAAGCTTTCTTT,CASSRNPRAGSEAFF
TRBV7-9,TRBD1,TRBJ2-6,-,TGTGCCAGCAGCCAGCGACAGGGGAGCTCTGGGGCCAACGTCCTGACTTTC,CASSQRQGSSGANVLTF
TRBV7-9,TRBD1,TRBJ1-2,-,TGTGCCAGCAGCCTAGGGACAGAAAGGGGCTACACCTTC,CASSLGTERGYTF
TRBV5-1,-,TRBJ2-1,once,TGCGCCAGCAGGCCCGTAGCCTTTGTCAATGAGCAGTTCTTC,CASRPVAFVNEQFF
TRBV28,TRBD1,TRBJ1-5,-,TGTGCCAGCAGTTTAGGGACAGGGGGGAACAATCAGCCCCAGCATTTT,CASSLGTGGNNQPQHF
TRBV18,-,TRBJ2-2,-,TGTGCCAGCGCAGGACAGCCAGTCTCGAACACCGGGGAGCTGTTTTTT,CASAGQPVSNTGELFF
TRBV6-1,TRBD1,TRBJ2-2,once,TGTGCCAGCATAGCAGGACAGGGGAACACCGGGGAGCTGTTTTTT,CASIAGQGNTGELFF
TRBV11-3,TRBD1,TRBJ2-2,-,TGTGCCAGCAGCATGCGAACCGGGACAGGGATCACCGGGGAGCTGTTTTTT,CASSMRTGTGITGELFF
TRBV5-4,TRBD1,TRBJ2-7,-,TGCGCCAGCAGCCACTCCGCGACAGGGGAGTACGAGCAGTACTTC,CASSHSATGEYEQYF
TRBV4-1,TRBD1,TRBJ2-7,-,TGCGCCAGCAGCCACGGGACAGGGGCCTACGAGCAGTACTTC,CASSHGTGAYEQYF
TRBV2,TRBD1,TRBJ1-5,-,TGTGCCAGCAGGACAGGGGGCAATCAGCCCCAGCATTTT,CASRTGGNQPQHF
TRBV19,-,TRBJ1-5,once,TGTGCCAGTAGAGGGGTTTATAGCAATCAGCCCCAGCATTTT,CASRGVYSNQPQHF
TRBV21-1,-,TRBJ2-7,-,TGTGCCGGGTCCCGGAAGGACTCCCCGATTTACGAGCAGTACTTC,CAGSRKDSPIYEQYF
TRBV19,TRBD1,TRBJ2-6,-,TGTGCCAGTAGTAAGGCGGGACAGGGGTTCTCTGGGGCCAACGTCCTGACTTTC,CASSKAGQGFSGANVLTF
TRBV28,-,TRBJ2-2,-,TGTGCCAGCAGGCTTCAGGGGAGCGGGGAGCTGTTTTTT,CASRLQGSGELFF
TRBV6-6,TRBD2,TRBJ2-1,once,TGTGCCAGCAGTTACTTAGGTAGCGGGGACAATGAGCAGTTCTTC,CASSYLGSGDNEQFF
TRBV13,TRBD1,TRBJ2-7,-,TGTGCCAGCAGCCCGGGACAGGGTTACGAGCAGTACTTC,CASSPGQGYEQYF
TRBV28,TRBD1,TRBJ1-2,-,TGTGCCAGCAGCCGACCAATGACAGGGGGTGGCTACACCTTC,CASSRPMTGGGYTF
TRBV28,-,TRBJ1-1,-,TGTGCCAGCAGTTCATACTCGACGCGAGACTTTGAAGCTTTCTTT,CASSSYSTRDFEAFF
TRBV2,-,TRBJ2-2,-,TGTGCCAGCACCCCGTCTCGGAGCTTTAGCCGACCGAACACCGGGGAGCTGTTTTTT,CASTPSRSFSRPNTGELFF
TRBV5-4,-,TRBJ2-7,-,TGTGCCAGCAGCCAATCCGGGAGTAGCTACGAGCAGTACTTC,CASSQSGSSYEQYF
TRBV7-2,-,TRBJ1-1,-,TGTGCCAGCAGTTGGGGGGTGCCGAACACTGAAGCTTTCTTT,CASSWGVPNTEAFF
TRBV7-2,-,TRBJ1-6,-,TGTGCCAGCAGCTCGCATGGACAGAATAATTCACCCCTCCACTTT,CASSSHGQNNSPLHF
TRBV11-2,TRBD2,TRBJ2-3,once,TGTGCCAGCAGCCCTGCAACTAGCGCCTCTAGCACAGATACGCAGTATTTT,CASSPATSASSTDTQYF
TRBV18,-,TRBJ2-7,once,TGTGCCAGCTCACCGACTACAACCTACGAGCAGTACTTC,CASSPTTTYEQYF
TRBV6-1,TRBD1,TRBJ2-7,-,TGTGCCAGCAGTGCAGGGACAGGGGCCAATATAGCCTACGAGCAGTACTTC,CASSAGTGANIAYEQYF
TRBV9,-,TRBJ2-7,-,TGTGCCAGCAGCGTAGCTTATGGGGGCATGGTGGGGGAGCAGTACTTC,CASSVAYGGMVGEQYF
TRBV5-1,-,TRBJ1-6,-,TGCGCCAGCAGCTTTGAGGGCGACTCCTATAATTCACCCCTCCACTTT,CASSFEGDSYNSPLHF
TRBV13,-,TRBJ1-1,few,TGTGCCAGCAGCTTAGGAGAGGATTGGAACACTGAAGCTTTCTTT,CASSLGEDWNTEAFF
TRBV28,-,TRBJ2-1,-,TGTGCCAGCAGCACCGGGCAGCGGAGCTCCTACAATGAGCAGTTCTTC,CASSTGQRSSYNEQFF
TRBV7-2,-,TRBJ1-1,once,TGTGCCAGCAGCTGGGGGAGGGAGACTGAAGCTTTCTTT,CASSWGRETEAFF